The clone carrying this TCR beta chain was counted between two and nine times. Per the original methods: Estimates of nucleated cell counts were drawn from the amplification of reference gene primers. Clones were read by immunoSEQ multiplex PCR, and TCRdb kept only the in-frame ones, dropping some. V, J and clone size reflect that table, while D and trimming were determined from the DNA. The sample shows tens of thousands of clones, just over 85% of them seen only once. The record originates from a study of blood T cell repertoires in COVID-19. Study as a whole: The study drew acute and convalescent COVID-19 samples from the United States, Italy and Spain.

This clonotype was sampled from a woman older than 75 with acute or convalescent COVID-19. The sample was peripheral blood.

The CDR3 region has the DNA TGTGCCAGTAGTATTTCCCCTAGACAGGGCTCAGGTCAGCCCCAGCATTTT. This encodes CASSISPRQGSGQPQHF. This chain links TRBV19 with TRBJ1-5, with 7 nucleotides matching TRBD1. V lost 3 bases to trimming and J lost 6 bases; unmatched junction nucleotides: 14. CDR1 is LNHDA and CDR2 is SQIVND in the germline V gene (reference sequence). This CDR3 region has 17 residues.